The next 3 T cell receptor beta chains were all read from a single sample in a study of blood T cells in healthy people across ages. Through a sample-barcoded 5' primer and a J-beta primer mix, a second PCR was run for roughly 6 to 11 cycles. TCRdb reprocessed the 5' RACE reads with MiXCR, giving one entry per CDR3 protein. The sample includes around 990,000 distinct CDR3 sequences, about 23% seen only once; the top ten take around 0.75%. The same specimen was also included in a second study, on T cells of mothers and their children.

The sample taken for sequencing was blood. All receptors derive from a girl aged 2-9 years in good health.

The rearrangement joins TRBV27 to TRBJ1-1, with 7 bases lining up with TRBD1. With 7 bases clipped from V and 0 bases from J, the junction kept 14 bases outside the gene matches. Germline loops: CDR1 MNHEY, CDR2 SMNVEV (reference sequence). The CDR3 spans 17 residues. The CDR3 reads CASIHRDRRTMNTEAFF. The CDR3 DNA follows: TGTGCCAGCATCCACAGGGACAGACGAACTATGAACACTGAAGCTTTCTTT.

CDR3 DNA: TGCAGTAATCAGCTAAAAGAGACCCAGTACTTC. Translated, it gives CSNQLKETQYF. The chain links TRBV20-1 to TRBJ2-5; unclear D gene. This CDR3 comprises 11 residues. Germline V gene sequence: CDR1 DFQATT, CDR2 SNEGSKA (reference sequence). Trimming pared 8 bases from V and 3 bases from J, leaving 10 bases between.

The V and J genes are TRBV20-1 and TRBJ1-2; D not certain. CDR3 length: 11 amino acids. V lost 5 bases to trimming and J lost 4 bases, with 8 bases between them. The germline V gene encodes CDR1 DFQATT and CDR2 SNEGSKA (reference sequence). The CDR3 bases are TGCAGTGCTCGGGGAGCCTATGGCTACACCTTC. Translating gives CSARGAYGYTF.